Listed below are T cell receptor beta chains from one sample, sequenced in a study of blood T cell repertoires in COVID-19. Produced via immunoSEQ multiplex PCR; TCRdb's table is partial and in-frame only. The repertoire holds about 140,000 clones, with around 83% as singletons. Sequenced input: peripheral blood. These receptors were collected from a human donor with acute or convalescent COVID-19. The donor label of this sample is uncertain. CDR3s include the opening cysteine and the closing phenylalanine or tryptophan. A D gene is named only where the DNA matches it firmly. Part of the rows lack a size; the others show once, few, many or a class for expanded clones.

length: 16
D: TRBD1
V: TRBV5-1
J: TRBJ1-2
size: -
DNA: TGCGCCAGCAGCTCCTCCGGGACAGGGGGCAACTATGGCTACACCTTC
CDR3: CASSSSGTGGNYGYTF

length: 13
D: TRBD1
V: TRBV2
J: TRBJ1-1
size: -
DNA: TGTGCCAGCAGGGGGACAGGGGTCGAAAAAGCTTTCTTT
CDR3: CASRGTGVEKAFF

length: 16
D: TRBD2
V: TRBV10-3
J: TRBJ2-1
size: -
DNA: TGTGCCATCAGTGAGTCAATGACTAGCGGGAGTAATGAGCAGTTCTTC
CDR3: CAISESMTSGSNEQFF

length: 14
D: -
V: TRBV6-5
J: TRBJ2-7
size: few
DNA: TGTGCCAGCAGCCCGACACATAGCTCCTACGAGCAGTACTTC
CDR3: CASSPTHSSYEQYF

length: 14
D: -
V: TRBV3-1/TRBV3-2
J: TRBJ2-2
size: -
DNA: TGTGCCAGCAGCCAACCACAGGGAGCCGGGGAGCTGTTTTTT
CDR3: CASSQPQGAGELFF

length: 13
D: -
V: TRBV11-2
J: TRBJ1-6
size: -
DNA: TGTGCCAGCAGCTTAGGCCAGAATTCACCCCTCCACTTT
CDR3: CASSLGQNSPLHF

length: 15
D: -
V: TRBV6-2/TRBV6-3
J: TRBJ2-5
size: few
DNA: TGTGCCAGCAGTTCTTTGACAGCACCACAAGAGACCCAGTACTTC
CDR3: CASSSLTAPQETQYF

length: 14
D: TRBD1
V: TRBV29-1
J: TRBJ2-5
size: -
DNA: TGCAGCGTTGAAGTACGAGGGGGCGAAGAGACCCAGTACTTC
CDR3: CSVEVRGGEETQYF

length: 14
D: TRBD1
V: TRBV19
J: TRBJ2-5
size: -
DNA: TGTGCCAGTAGTGCAACAGGGGGCTATGAGACCCAGTACTTC
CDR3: CASSATGGYETQYF

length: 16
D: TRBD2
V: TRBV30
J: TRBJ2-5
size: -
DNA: TGTGCCTGGAGTGTACTGCTAGCGGGGGGTAAAGAGACCCAGTACTTC
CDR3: CAWSVLLAGGKETQYF

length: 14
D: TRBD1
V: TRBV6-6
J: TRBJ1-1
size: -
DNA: TGTGCCAGCAGTTATACAGGGGTCGAGACTGAAGCTTTCTTT
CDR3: CASSYTGVETEAFF

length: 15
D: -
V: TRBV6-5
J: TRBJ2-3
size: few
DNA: TGTGCCAGCAGTTACGGTTCAGGGCAAACAGATACGCAGTATTTT
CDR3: CASSYGSGQTDTQYF

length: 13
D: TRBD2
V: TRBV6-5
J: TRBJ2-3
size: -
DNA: TGTGCCAGTCGGGGGGGCGGCACAGATACGCAGTATTTT
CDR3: CASRGGGTDTQYF

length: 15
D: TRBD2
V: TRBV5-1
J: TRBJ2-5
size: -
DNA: TGCGCCAGCAGCATGACCCTAGCGGGCCAAGAGACCCAGTACTTC
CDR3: CASSMTLAGQETQYF

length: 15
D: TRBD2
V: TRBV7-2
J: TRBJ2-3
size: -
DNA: TGTGCCAGCAGCTTAGGCCTAGCGGGCTGGGATACGCAGTATTTT
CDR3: CASSLGLAGWDTQYF

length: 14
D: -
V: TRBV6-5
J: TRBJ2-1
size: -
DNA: TGTGCCAGCAGGAATCAGGGGGGATACAATGAGCAGTTCTTC
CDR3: CASRNQGGYNEQFF

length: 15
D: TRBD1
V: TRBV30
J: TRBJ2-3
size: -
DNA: TGTGCCTGGACGCATGGGACAGCTAGCACAGATACGCAGTATTTT
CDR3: CAWTHGTASTDTQYF

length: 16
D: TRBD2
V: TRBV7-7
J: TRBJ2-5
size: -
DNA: TGTGCTAGCAGCTCCGGACTAGCGGGGGCACAAGAGACCCAGTACTTC
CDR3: CASSSGLAGAQETQYF

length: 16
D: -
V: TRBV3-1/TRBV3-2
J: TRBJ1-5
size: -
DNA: TGTGCCAGCAGCCAAGATTCGGACAGAAGCAATCAGCCCCAGCATTTT
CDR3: CASSQDSDRSNQPQHF

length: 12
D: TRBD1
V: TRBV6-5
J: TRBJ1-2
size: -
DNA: TGTGCCAGCAGAGACAGGGAAGGTGGCTACACCTTC
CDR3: CASRDREGGYTF

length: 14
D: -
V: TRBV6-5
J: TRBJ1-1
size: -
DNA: TGTGCCAGCAGTTTTTTGAGGGAGAGGACCGAAGCTTTCTTT
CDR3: CASSFLRERTEAFF

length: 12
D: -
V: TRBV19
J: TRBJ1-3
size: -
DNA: TGTGCCAGTAGTACCAGGGGAAACACCATATATTTT
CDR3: CASSTRGNTIYF

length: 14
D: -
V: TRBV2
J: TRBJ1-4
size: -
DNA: TGTGCCAGCAGTGTGGAGGCAACTAATGAAAAACTGTTTTTT
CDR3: CASSVEATNEKLFF

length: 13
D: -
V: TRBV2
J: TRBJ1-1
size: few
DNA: TGTGCCAGCTCCCTGGCAGTTAACACTGAAGCTTTCTTT
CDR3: CASSLAVNTEAFF

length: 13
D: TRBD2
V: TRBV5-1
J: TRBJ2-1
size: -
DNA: TGCGCCAGCAGCTTGGGACTAGCGGGAGAACGGTTCTTC
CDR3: CASSLGLAGERFF

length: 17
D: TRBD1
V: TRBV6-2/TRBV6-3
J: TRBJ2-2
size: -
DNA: TGTGCCAGCAGTCATCCGGGACAGGGGGTCCGGACCGGGGAGCTGTTTTTT
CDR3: CASSHPGQGVRTGELFF

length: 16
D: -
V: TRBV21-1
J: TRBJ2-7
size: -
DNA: TGTGCCAGCAGCAAAGCGCTCGGACACCGGCTTTTGGGGCAGTACTTC
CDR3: CASSKALGHRLLGQYF

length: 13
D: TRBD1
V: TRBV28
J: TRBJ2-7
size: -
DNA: TGTGCCAGCGCAGGGGGTGGTTCCTACGAGCAGTACTTC
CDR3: CASAGGGSYEQYF